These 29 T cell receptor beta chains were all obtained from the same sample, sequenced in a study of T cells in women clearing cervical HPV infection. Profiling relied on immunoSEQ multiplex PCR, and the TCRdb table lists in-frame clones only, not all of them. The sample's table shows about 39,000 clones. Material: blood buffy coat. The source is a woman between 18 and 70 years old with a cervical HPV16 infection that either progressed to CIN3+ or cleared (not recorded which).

The CDR3: CASSQSQGHTEAFF. CDR3 DNA, as far as it was read: TGCGCCAGCAGCCAATCACAGGGCCACACTGAA. The J gene is TRBJ1-1, the V gene TRBV4-1; D possibly corresponds to TRBD1 (6 bases). The read ends 3 residues before the CDR3 terminus; that terminus is restored from the germline J gene. The CDR3 extends over 14 amino acids. V gave up 2 bases and J gave up 3 bases, with 10 bases separating them. CDR1 is MGHRA, CDR2 YSYEKL, per germline.

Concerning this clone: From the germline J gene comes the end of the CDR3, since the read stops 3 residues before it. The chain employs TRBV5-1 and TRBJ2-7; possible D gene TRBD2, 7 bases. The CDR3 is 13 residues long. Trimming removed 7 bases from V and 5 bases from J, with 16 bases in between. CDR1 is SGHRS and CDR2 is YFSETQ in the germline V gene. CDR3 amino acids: CASSFGGGDEQYF. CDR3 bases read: TGCGCCAGCTCCTTCGGAGGGGGGGACGAG. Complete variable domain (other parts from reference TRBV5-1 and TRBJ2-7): KAGVTQTPRYLIKTRGQQVTLSCSPISGHRSVSWYQQTPGQGLQFLFEYFSETQRNKGNFPGRFSGRQFSNSRSEMNVSTLELGDSALYLCASSFGGGDEQYFGPGTRLTVT.

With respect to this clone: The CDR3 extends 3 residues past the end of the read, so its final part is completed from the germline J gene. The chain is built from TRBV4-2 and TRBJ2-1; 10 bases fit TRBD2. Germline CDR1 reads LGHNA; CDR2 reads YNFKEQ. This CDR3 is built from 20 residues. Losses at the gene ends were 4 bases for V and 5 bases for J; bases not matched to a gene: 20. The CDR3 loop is CASSPKPREPSGRNNNEQFF. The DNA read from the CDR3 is TGTGCCAGCAGCCCCAAGCCCAGGGAGCCTAGCGGGAGAAACAACAATGAG.

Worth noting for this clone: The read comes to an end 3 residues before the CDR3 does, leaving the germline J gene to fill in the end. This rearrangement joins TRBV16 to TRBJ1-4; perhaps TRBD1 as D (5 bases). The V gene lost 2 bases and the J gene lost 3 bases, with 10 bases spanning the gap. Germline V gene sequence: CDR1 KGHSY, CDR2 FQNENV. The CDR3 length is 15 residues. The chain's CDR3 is CASSQMTVSNEKLFF. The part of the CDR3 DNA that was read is TGTGCCAGCAGCCAAATGACAGTCTCTAATGAAAAA.

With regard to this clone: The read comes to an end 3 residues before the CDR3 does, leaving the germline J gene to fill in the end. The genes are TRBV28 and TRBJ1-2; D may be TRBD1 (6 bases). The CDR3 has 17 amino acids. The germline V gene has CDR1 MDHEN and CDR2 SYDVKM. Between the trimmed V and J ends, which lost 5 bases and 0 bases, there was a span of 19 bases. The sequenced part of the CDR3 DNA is TGTGCCAGCAGTGAAGAAACACAACAGGGTTCTAACTATGGC. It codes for CASSEETQQGSNYG. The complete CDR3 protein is CASSEETQQGSNYGYTF.

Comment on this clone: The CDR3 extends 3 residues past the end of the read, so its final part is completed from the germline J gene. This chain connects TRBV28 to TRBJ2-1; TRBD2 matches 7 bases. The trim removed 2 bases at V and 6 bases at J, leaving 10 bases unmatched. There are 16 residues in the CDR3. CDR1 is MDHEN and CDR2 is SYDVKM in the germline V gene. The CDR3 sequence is CASSLGGWGGSNEQFF. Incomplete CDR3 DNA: TGTGCCAGCAGTTTAGGGGGGTGGGGCGGGAGCAATGAG.

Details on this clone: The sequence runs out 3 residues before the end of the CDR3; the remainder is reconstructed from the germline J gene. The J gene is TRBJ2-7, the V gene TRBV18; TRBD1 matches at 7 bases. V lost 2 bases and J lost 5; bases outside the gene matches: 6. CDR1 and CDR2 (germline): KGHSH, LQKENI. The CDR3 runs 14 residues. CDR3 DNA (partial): TGTGCCAGCTCACCAGGGACAGTTCGGCACGAG. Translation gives CASSPGTVRHE. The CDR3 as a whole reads CASSPGTVRHEQYF.

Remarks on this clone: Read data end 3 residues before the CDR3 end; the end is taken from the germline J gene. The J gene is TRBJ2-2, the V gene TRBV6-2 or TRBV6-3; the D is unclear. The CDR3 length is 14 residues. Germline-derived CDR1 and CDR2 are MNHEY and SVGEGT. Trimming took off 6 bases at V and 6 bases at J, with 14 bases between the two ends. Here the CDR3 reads CASRRESESGELFF. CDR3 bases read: TGTGCCAGCAGGCGCGAGAGCGAGTCCGGGGAG.

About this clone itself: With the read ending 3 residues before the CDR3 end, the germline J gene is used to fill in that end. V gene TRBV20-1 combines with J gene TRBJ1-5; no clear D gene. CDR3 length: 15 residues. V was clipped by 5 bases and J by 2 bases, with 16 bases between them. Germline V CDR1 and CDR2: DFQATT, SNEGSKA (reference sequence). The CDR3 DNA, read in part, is TGCAGTGCTGGACCCAACCGGGGTGGCAATCAGCCC. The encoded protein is CSAGPNRGGNQP. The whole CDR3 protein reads CSAGPNRGGNQPQHF.

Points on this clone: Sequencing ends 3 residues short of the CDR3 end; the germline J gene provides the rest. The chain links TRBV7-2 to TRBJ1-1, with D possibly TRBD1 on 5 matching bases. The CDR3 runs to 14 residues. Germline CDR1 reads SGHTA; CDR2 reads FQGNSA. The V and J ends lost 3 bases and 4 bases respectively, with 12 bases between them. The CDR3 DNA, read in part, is TGTGCCAGCAGCTTTCCCAGGGAGGGCACTGAA. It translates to CASSFPREGTE. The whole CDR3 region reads CASSFPREGTEAFF.

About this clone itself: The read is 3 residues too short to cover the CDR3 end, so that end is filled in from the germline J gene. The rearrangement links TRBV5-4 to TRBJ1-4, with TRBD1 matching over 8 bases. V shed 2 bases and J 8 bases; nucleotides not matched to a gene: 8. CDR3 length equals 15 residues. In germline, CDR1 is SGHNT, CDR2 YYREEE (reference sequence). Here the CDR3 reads CASSLGPGQAEKLFF. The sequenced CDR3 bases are TGTGCCAGCAGCTTAGGTCCGGGACAGGCAGAAAAA.

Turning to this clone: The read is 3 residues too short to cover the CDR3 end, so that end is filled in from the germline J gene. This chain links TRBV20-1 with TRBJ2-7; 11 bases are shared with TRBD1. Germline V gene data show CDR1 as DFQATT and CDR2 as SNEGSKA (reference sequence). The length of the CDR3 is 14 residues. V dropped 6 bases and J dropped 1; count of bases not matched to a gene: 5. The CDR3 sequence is CSARGQGGSYEQYF. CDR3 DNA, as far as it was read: TGCAGTGCCCGGGGACAGGGGGGTTCCTACGAG.

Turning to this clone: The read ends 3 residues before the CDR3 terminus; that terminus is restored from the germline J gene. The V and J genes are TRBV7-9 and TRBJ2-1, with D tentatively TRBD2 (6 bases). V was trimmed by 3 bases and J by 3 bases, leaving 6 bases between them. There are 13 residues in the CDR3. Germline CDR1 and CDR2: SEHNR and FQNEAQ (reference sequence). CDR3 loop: CASSFSGYNEQFF. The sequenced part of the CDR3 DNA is TGTGCCAGCAGCTTTAGCGGCTACAATGAG.

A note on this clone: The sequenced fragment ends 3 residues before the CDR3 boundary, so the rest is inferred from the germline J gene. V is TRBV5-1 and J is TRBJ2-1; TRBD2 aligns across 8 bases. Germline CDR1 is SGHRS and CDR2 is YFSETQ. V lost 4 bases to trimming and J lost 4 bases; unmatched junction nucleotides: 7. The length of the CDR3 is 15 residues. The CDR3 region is CASSLLGLVYNEQFF. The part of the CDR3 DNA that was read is TGCGCCAGCAGCCTCCTGGGACTAGTGTACAATGAG.

The CDR3 bases that were read are TGTGCCAGCAGCTCCCTAGAGGTAGCCAAAAACATT. Its protein product is CASSSLEVAKNI. The whole CDR3 sequence is CASSSLEVAKNIQYF. This chain uses TRBV11-2 with TRBJ2-4; no reliable D call. The sequence runs out 3 residues before the end of the CDR3; the remainder is reconstructed from the germline J gene. This CDR3 is built from 15 residues. Germline CDR1 SGHAT, CDR2 FQNNGV. Trimming stripped 4 bases from V and 0 bases from J, with 10 bases between.

The CDR3 region is CASSSGTSGTGSTDTYTF. The sequenced part of the CDR3 DNA is TGTGCCAGCTCCTCCGGGACTAGCGGGACGGGGAGCACAGATACC. J is TRBJ1-2 and V is TRBV18; TRBD1 might be the D (5 bases). The read terminates 3 residues ahead of where the CDR3 ends, so the germline J gene completes it. Germline V CDR1 and CDR2: KGHSH, LQKENI. This CDR3 has 18 amino acids.

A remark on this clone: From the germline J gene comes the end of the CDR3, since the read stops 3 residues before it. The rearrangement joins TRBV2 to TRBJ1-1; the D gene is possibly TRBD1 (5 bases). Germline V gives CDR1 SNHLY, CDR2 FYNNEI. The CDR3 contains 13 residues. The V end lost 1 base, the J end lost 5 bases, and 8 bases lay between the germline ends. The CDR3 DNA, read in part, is TGTGCCAGCAGTGAAGGAAGGGGAACTGAA. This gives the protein CASSEGRGTE. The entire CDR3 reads CASSEGRGTEAFF.

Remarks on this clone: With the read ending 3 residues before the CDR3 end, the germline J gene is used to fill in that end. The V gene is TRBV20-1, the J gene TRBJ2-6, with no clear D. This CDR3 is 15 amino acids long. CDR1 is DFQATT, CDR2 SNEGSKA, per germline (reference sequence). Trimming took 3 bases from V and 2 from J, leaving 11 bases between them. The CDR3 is CSARTLTAGANVLTF. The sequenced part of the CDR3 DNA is TGCAGTGCTAGGACTTTGACGGCTGGGGCCAACGTC.

The CDR3 bases that were read are TGTGCCAGCTCGGACAGGTCTTACACAGATACG. It translates to CASSDRSYTDT. The full CDR3 is CASSDRSYTDTQYF. V usage is TRBV6-2 or TRBV6-3 and J usage is TRBJ2-3, with 7 bases identical to TRBD1. The CDR3 goes on 3 residues after the read ends, and that part is filled in from the germline J gene. The CDR3 extends over 14 amino acids. Per the germline V gene, CDR1 is MNHEY and CDR2 is SVGEGT. J gave up 2 bases and V 8 bases, and 7 bases lay outside the gene matches.

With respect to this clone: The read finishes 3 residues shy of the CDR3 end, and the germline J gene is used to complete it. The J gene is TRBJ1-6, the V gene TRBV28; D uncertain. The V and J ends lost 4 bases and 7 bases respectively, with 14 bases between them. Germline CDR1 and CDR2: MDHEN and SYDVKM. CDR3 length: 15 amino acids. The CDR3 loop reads CASSSGQFSNSPLHF. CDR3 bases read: TGTGCCAGCAGTTCTGGGCAGTTCAGCAATTCACCC.

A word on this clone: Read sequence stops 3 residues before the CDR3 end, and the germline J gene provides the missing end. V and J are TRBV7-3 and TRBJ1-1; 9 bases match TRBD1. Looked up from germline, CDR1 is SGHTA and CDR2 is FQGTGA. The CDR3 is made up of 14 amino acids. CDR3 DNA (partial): TGTGCCAGCAGCCCTCACCCCAACAGGGGGCAA. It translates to CASSPHPNRGQ. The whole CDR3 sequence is CASSPHPNRGQAFF. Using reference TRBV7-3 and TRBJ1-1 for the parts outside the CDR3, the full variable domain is GAGVSQTPSNKVTEKGKYVELRCDPISGHTALYWYRQSLGQGPEFLIYFQGTGAADDSGLPNDRFFAVRPEGSVSTLKIQRTERGDSAVYLCASSPHPNRGQAFFGQGTRLTVV.

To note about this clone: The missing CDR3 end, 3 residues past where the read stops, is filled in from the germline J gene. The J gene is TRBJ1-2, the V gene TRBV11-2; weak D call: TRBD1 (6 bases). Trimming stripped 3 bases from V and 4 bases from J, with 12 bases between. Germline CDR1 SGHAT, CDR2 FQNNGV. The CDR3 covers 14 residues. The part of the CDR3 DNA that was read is TGTGCCAGCAGCTTGCTGCGGACAGTCTATGGC. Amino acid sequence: CASSLLRTVYG. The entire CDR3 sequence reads CASSLLRTVYGYTF.

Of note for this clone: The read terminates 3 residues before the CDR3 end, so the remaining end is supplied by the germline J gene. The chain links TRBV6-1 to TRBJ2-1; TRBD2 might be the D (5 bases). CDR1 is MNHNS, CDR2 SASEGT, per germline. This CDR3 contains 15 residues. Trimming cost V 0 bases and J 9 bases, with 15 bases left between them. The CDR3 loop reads CASSEARGYVGEQFF. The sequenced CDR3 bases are TGTGCCAGCAGTGAAGCACGAGGGTATGTCGGTGAG.

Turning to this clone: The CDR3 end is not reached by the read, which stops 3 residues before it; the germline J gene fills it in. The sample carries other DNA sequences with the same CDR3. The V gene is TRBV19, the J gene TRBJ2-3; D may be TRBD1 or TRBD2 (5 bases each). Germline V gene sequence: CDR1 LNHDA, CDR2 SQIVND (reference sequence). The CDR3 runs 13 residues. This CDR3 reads CASSIRRGETQYF. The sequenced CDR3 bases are TGTGCCAGTAGTATAAGGCGAGGGGAGACG.

CDR3 DNA (partial): TGTGCCAGTAGCGGTGGGAACAGGGTATCTGAA. It specifies CASSGGNRVSE. The whole CDR3 is CASSGGNRVSEAFF. The rearrangement joins TRBV19 to TRBJ1-1; TRBD1 might be the D (6 bases). The read ends 3 residues early relative to the CDR3; the germline J gene fills the gap. This CDR3 is 14 amino acids long. V lost 6 bases and J 6 bases, leaving 17 bases between the germline ends. Per germline, CDR1 LNHDA and CDR2 SQIVND (reference sequence).

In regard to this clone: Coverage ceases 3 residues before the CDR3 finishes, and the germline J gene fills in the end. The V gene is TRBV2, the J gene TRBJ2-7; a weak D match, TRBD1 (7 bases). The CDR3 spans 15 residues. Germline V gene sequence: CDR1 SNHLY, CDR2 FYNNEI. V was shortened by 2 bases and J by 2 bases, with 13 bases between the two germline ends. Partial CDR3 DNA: TGTGCCAGCAGTGAAAGGGGGGACAGTCCCTACGAG. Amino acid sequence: CASSERGDSPYE. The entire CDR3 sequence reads CASSERGDSPYEQYF.

The sequenced CDR3 bases are TGCGCCAGCAGCTTGTGGACTAGCACAGATACG. Translated, it gives CASSLWTSTDT. The whole CDR3 is CASSLWTSTDTQYF. The V gene is TRBV5-1, the J gene TRBJ2-3; the D gene is possibly TRBD2 (5 bases). The read finishes 3 residues shy of the CDR3 end, and the germline J gene is used to complete it. Trimming pared 1 base from V and 0 bases from J, leaving 6 bases between. Germline V gene data show CDR1 as SGHRS and CDR2 as YFSETQ. This CDR3 contains 14 residues.

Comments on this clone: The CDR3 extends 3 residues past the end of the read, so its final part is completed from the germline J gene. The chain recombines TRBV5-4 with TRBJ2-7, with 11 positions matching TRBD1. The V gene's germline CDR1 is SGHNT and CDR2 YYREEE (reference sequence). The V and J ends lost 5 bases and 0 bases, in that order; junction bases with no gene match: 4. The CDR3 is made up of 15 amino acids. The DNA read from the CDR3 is TGTGCCAGCAGTTATGGGACAGGGGGCTCCTACGAG. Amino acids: CASSYGTGGSYE. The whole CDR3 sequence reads CASSYGTGGSYEQYF.

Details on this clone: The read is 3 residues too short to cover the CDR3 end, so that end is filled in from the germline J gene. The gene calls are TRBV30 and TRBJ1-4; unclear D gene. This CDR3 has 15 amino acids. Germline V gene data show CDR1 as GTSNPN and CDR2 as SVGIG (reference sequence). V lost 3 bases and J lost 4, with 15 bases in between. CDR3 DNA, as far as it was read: TGTGCCTGGAGCTGTGGAGAGGGCGATAATGAAAAA. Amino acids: CAWSCGEGDNEK. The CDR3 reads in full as CAWSCGEGDNEKLFF.